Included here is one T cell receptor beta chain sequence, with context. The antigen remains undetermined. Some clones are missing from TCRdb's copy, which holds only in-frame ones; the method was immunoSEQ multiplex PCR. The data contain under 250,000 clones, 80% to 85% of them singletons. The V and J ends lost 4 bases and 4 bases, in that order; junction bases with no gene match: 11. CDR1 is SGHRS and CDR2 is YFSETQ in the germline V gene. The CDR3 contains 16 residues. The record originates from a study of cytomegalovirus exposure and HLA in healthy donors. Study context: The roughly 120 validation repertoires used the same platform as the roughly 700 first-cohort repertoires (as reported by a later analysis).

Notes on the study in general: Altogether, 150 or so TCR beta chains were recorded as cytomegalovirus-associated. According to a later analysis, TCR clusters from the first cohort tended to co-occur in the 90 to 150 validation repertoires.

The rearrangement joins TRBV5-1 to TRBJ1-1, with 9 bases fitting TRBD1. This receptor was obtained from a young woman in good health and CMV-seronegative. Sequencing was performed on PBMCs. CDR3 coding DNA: TGCGCCAGCAGCACGACAGGGGGAATTTCGAGCACTGAAGCTTTCTTT. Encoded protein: CASSTTGGISSTEAFF.